This T cell receptor beta chain came from a study of T cells in Graves' hyperthyroidism and ophthalmopathy. Template material for amplifying TCR beta CDR3 regions consisted of RNA transcripts. Carried out on the TCR CDR3, a first-round RT-PCR used the HTBI primer set. TCRdb analysed the multiplex PCR reads with MiXCR anew, one entry per CDR3 protein. This table has 550,000 to 650,000 distinct CDR3 sequences, approximately 15% appearing once. The CDR3 has 15 amino acids. In germline, CDR1 is MDHEN, CDR2 SYDVKM. J lost 2 bases, V lost 5 bases, and 6 bases had no gene match. This chain connects TRBV28 to TRBJ1-2, with TRBD1 matching 9 bases. The material sequenced was blood. The sequence was obtained from a woman in her thirties or forties with Graves' hyperthyroidism. The CDR3 DNA follows: TGTGCCAGCAGTACCGGACAGGGGCAAAACTATGGCTACACCTTC. Its protein is CASSTGQGQNYGYTF.